This T cell receptor beta chain was observed in a study of technical replicates of blood from a few donors. The repertoire was sequenced with immunoSEQ multiplex PCR; TCRdb's copy has only in-frame clones and lacks some. This sample has just under 85,000 clones; just over 90% occur once, and the top ten carry more than 0.2%. Germline CDR1 SSHAT, CDR2 FNYEAQ (reference sequence). The CDR3 has 13 residues. As for this clone: A junction end diverges from the germline sequence, so it may reflect a read error.

The material sequenced was T cells isolated from PBMCs. V gene TRBV7-7 combines with J gene TRBJ2-5; perhaps TRBD2 as D (5 bases). Judging by the DNA end, TRBJ2-7 fits better; the J call may be wrong. This TCR was sampled from a human donor in good health. The CDR3 DNA reads TGTGCTAGCAGCACCCACGAAGAGGGCGAGCAGTACTTC. Protein: CASSTHEEGEQYF.